These T cell receptor beta chains were read from a single sample in a study of human T cells and chemical hapten exposure. One entry per CDR3 protein results from TCRdb running MiXCR on the RACE reads. The data show more than 95,000 distinct CDR3 sequences, around 10% seen once. The source was whole blood, collected in connection with sensitization to the hapten diphenylcyclopropenone (DPC). Every receptor here comes from a woman aged 50 to 60 with alopecia areata. Some clones in this sample may be carry-over from other donors' samples. CDR3s include the opening cysteine and the closing phenylalanine or tryptophan. A D gene is named only where the DNA matches it firmly. Expanded clones get a size class; other rows say once, few or many, or leave the size out.

v_call	cdr3_length	j_call	clone_size	d_call	cdr3_nt	cdr3_aa
TRBV6-2/TRBV6-3	15	TRBJ1-6	few	NA	TGTGCCAGCAGAGGCGAGGCCCTCCATAATTCACCCCTCCACTTT	CASRGEALHNSPLHF
TRBV28	13	TRBJ1-4	few	NA	TGTGCCAGCACCGGGAGAGGAACTGAAAAACTGTTTTTT	CASTGRGTEKLFF
TRBV3-1	14	TRBJ1-1	many	NA	TGTGCCAGCAGCCAAGATAGGCCTGGGGCTGAAGCTTTCTTT	CASSQDRPGAEAFF
TRBV2	12	TRBJ2-7	NA	NA	TGTGCCAGCAGTGCTAGACAGTACGAGCAGTACTTC	CASSARQYEQYF
TRBV4-2	14	TRBJ2-5	NA	NA	TGTGCCAGCAGCCAAGACGCGAGGGGTGAGACCCAGTACTTC	CASSQDARGETQYF
TRBV24-1	19	TRBJ2-3	many	TRBD1	TGTGCCACCAGTGATTTGCACAGGGGTCCGGGGCAAAGGCGGGATACGCAGTATTTT	CATSDLHRGPGQRRDTQYF
TRBV2	14	TRBJ1-2	few	NA	TGTGCCAGCAGTGAAGCGAATGGGAGGGGAGGCTACACCTTC	CASSEANGRGGYTF
TRBV11-2	15	TRBJ2-3	many	NA	TGTGCCAGCAGTTTAGGGGCTATCGGCACAGATACGCAGTATTTT	CASSLGAIGTDTQYF
TRBV20-1	13	TRBJ1-4	NA	NA	TGCAGTGCCCGGACGGATGGGAGTGAAAAACTGTTTTTT	CSARTDGSEKLFF
TRBV28	15	TRBJ1-5	many	TRBD1	TGTGCCAGCAGCACCCAAGGACAGGGCAATCAGCCCCAGCATTTT	CASSTQGQGNQPQHF
TRBV2	15	TRBJ2-7	NA	NA	TGTGCCAGCAGTGAGTTCTTGGGGTCAGGCTACGAGCAGTACTTC	CASSEFLGSGYEQYF
TRBV7-2	11	TRBJ2-3	few	NA	TGTGCCAGCAGTTTCTTAGGCACGCAGTATTTT	CASSFLGTQYF
TRBV29-1	12	TRBJ2-7	NA	NA	TGCACCGCCGGGGGCTCACCCTACGAGCAGTACTTC	CTAGGSPYEQYF
TRBV6-2/TRBV6-3	12	TRBJ1-2	NA	NA	TGTGCCAGCACGGCGGACTCCTATGGCTACACCTTC	CASTADSYGYTF
TRBV7-9	18	TRBJ2-1	few	TRBD1	TGTGCCAGCAGTTCGACAGGGGACAGTCAGAGCTCCTACAATGAGCAGTTCTTC	CASSSTGDSQSSYNEQFF
TRBV20-1	14	TRBJ2-7	many	TRBD2	TGCAGTGATACACCACCGGGGGAGGGACCCGAGCAGTACTTC	CSDTPPGEGPEQYF